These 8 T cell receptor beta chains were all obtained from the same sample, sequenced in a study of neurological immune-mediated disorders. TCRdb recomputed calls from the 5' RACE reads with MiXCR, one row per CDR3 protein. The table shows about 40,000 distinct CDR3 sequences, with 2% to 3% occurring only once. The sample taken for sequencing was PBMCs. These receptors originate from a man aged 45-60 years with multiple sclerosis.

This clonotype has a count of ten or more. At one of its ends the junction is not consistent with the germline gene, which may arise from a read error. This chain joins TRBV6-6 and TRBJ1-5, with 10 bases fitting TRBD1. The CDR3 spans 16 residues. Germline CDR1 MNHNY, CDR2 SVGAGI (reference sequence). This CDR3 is CASSRQGAASNQPQNF. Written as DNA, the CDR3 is TGTGCCAGCAGCCGACAGGGGGCGGCGAGCAATCAGCCCCAGAATTTT.

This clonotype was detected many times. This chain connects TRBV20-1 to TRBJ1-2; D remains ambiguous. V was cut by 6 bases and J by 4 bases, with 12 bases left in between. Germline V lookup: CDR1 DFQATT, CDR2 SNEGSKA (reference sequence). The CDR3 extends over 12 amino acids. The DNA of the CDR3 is TGCAGTGCCCCGGCCACTAGCTATGGCTACACCTTC. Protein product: CSAPATSYGYTF.

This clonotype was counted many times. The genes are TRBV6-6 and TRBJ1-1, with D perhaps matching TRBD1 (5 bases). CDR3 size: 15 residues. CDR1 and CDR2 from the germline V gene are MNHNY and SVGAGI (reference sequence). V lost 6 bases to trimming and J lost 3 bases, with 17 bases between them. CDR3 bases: TGTGCCAGCAGCCGCCCCGGATTGGGGGACACTGAAGCTTTCTTT. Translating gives CASSRPGLGDTEAFF.

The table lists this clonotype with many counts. CDR3 sequence (DNA): TGTGCCAGCTCACCGCCCGCGGGGGGGCGACGGTCAGATACGCAGTATTTT. Translating it yields CASSPPAGGRRSDTQYF. The V gene is TRBV18, the J gene TRBJ2-3, with 9 bases identical to TRBD2. From germline, CDR1 is KGHSH and CDR2 LQKENI. This CDR3 comprises 17 residues. V dropped 3 bases and J dropped 4; count of bases not matched to a gene: 11.

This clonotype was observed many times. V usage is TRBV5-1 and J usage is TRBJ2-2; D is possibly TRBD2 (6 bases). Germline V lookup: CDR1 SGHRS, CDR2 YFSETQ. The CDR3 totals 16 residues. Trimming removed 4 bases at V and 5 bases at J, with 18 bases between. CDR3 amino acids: CASSPGTREDTGELFF. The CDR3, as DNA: TGCGCCAGCAGCCCCGGCACCAGGGAGGATACCGGGGAGCTGTTTTTT. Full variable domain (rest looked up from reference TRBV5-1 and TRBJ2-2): KAGVTQTPRYLIKTRGQQVTLSCSPISGHRSVSWYQQTPGQGLQFLFEYFSETQRNKGNFPGRFSGRQFSNSRSEMNVSTLELGDSALYLCASSPGTREDTGELFFGEGSRLTVL.

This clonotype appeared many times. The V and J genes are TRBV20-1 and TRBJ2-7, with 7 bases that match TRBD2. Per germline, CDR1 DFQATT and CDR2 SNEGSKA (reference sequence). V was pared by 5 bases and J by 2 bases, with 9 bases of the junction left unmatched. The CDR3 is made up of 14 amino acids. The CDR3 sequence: CSAPWGTIPYEQYF. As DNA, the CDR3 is TGCAGTGCTCCCTGGGGGACTATTCCCTACGAGCAGTACTTC.

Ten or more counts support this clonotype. The CDR3 region is CASSAGTSGGQETQYF. The CDR3 DNA is TGCGCCAGCAGCGCCGGGACTAGCGGGGGCCAAGAGACCCAGTACTTC. The gene calls are TRBV5-1 and TRBJ2-5, with 14 bases matching TRBD2. V dropped 4 bases and J dropped 1; count of bases not matched to a gene: 3. The CDR3 totals 16 residues. The germline V gene encodes CDR1 SGHRS and CDR2 YFSETQ.

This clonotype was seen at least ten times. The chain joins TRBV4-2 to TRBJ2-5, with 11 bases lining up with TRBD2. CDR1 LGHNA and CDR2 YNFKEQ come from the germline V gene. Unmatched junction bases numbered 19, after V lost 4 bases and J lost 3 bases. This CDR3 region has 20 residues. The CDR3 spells CASSRPKIRGLTSGEETQYF. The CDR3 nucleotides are TGTGCCAGCAGCCGCCCTAAGATCAGGGGGCTGACTAGCGGGGAAGAGACCCAGTACTTC.